This T cell receptor (beta chain) was documented in a study of shared clonotypes between healthy human individuals. Data came from immunoSEQ multiplex PCR; TCRdb stores just in-frame clones and leaves some out. The sample holds 450,000 to 500,000 clones, around 80% seen once. J gave up 5 bases and V 2 bases, and 5 bases lay outside the gene matches. From germline, CDR1 is MDHEN and CDR2 SYDVKM. CDR3 length equals 15 residues. The V and J genes are TRBV28 and TRBJ2-1, with 8 nucleotides matching TRBD2. This TCR was recovered from a woman in her forties in good health. Some clones in this sample may be carry-over from other donors' samples. Sequenced input: PBMCs. This CDR3 reads CASSLGLAGHNEQFF. The DNA for the CDR3 is TGTGCCAGCAGTTTAGGACTAGCAGGGCACAATGAGCAGTTCTTC.